This entry lists 23 T cell receptor beta chains sequenced from one sample in a study of molecular identifiers for immune sequencing clone quantification. TCRdb used MiXCR to reprocess the PCR reads, holding one entry per CDR3 protein. The sample contains under 600,000 distinct CDR3 sequences, around 21% of which appear only once. Sequencing input: naive CD8+ T cells from blood, with Jurkat cell RNA spiked in. Subset specified: FACS-sorted CD8+CD4-CCR7+CD45RA+ naive T cells. Source of these receptors: a human donor in good health. Some libraries in this study had Jurkat cell RNA spiked in.

The chain employs TRBV24-1 and TRBJ2-1; 10 bases agree with TRBD2. Germline V CDR1 and CDR2: KGHDR, SFDVKD. V shed 0 bases, J shed 1 base, and the junction held 5 bases outside the gene matches. The CDR3 runs 18 residues. The CDR3 bases are TGTGCCACCAGTGATTTGAGGACTAGCGGTCGTTCCTACAATGAGCAGTTCTTC. It is translated as CATSDLRTSGRSYNEQFF.

This clonotype has ten or more counts. This chain joins TRBV7-6 and TRBJ2-5; TRBD2 aligns across 12 bases. Germline CDR1 SGHVS, CDR2 FNYEAQ. With 1 base clipped from V and 3 bases from J, the junction kept 9 bases outside the gene matches. The CDR3 sequence is 18 residues long. Written as DNA, the CDR3 is TGTGCCAGCAGCTTAGTTCCGAGTCTAGCGGGGGGGGAAGAGACCCAGTACTTC. Translated: CASSLVPSLAGGEETQYF.

Remarks on this clonotype: A junction boundary mismatches the germline segment, possibly from a read error. The rearrangement links TRBV4-3 to TRBJ2-7; TRBD2 matches at 8 bases. This CDR3 region has 14 residues. Germline-derived CDR1 and CDR2 are LGHNA and YSLEER. CDR3: CGSSQGTGGPEQYF. DNA of the CDR3: TGCGGCAGCAGCCAAGGAACGGGAGGGCCCGAGCAGTACTTC.

This chain links TRBV20-1 with TRBJ2-7; perhaps TRBD2 as D (5 bases). Germline CDR1 is DFQATT and CDR2 is SNEGSKA (reference sequence). V shed 3 bases and J shed 3 bases, with 18 bases lying between them. This CDR3 has 15 residues. The CDR3 here is CSARRATALNYEQYF. The CDR3 DNA reads as TGCAGTGCTAGGAGGGCCACCGCCCTTAACTACGAGCAGTACTTC.

This clonotype was counted a few times. The chain joins TRBV30 to TRBJ2-7; the D gene is possibly TRBD1 (6 bases). This CDR3 contains 12 residues. The V end lost 8 bases, the J end lost 4 bases, and 15 bases lay between the germline ends. Germline V lookup: CDR1 GTSNPN, CDR2 SVGIG (reference sequence). The CDR3 here is CAVITGKYEQYF. Here the CDR3 DNA reads TGTGCCGTCATCACAGGGAAATACGAGCAGTACTTC.

In the case of this clonotype: A clone one base away is much larger, so this may be a read error. The chain employs TRBV12-3 or TRBV12-4 and TRBJ1-1; D uncertain. CDR3 length equals 13 residues. V lost 5 bases to trimming and J lost 3 bases, with 10 bases between them. The CDR3 DNA follows: TGTGCCAGCAGTCCCCCGAGGTACACTGAAGCTTTCTTT. Its protein is CASSPPRYTEAFF.

J is TRBJ2-3 and V is TRBV4-3; 7 bases line up with TRBD2. CDR1 is LGHNA, CDR2 YSLEER, per germline. The CDR3 has 17 amino acids. Trimming removed 1 base from V and 4 bases from J; junction bases left unmatched: 11. The CDR3 here is CASSQGASGAYPDTQYF. As DNA, the CDR3 is TGCGCCAGCAGCCAAGGTGCGAGCGGGGCGTACCCAGATACGCAGTATTTT.

This clonotype has a count of ten or more. This chain links TRBV20-1 with TRBJ2-7; D unresolved. V was trimmed by 2 bases and J by 4 bases, leaving 9 bases between them. This CDR3 comprises 12 residues. Per germline, CDR1 DFQATT and CDR2 SNEGSKA (reference sequence). The DNA for the CDR3 is TGCAGTGCTAGAAGCCTGAAATACGAGCAGTACTTC. Amino acid sequence: CSARSLKYEQYF.

The chain has TRBV5-8 and TRBJ2-3, with D perhaps given as TRBD1 or TRBD2 (5 bases each). Between the trimmed V and J ends, which lost 9 bases and 0 bases, there was a span of 14 bases. Germline V lookup: CDR1 SGHTS, CDR2 YDEGEE. The CDR3 is 14 amino acids. The CDR3 bases are TGTGCCACTCCGTTGGGGACGAGCACAGATACGCAGTATTTT. This translates into CATPLGTSTDTQYF.

The V gene is TRBV5-1, the J gene TRBJ2-7; 7 bases agree with TRBD2. The CDR3 runs to 16 residues. J was trimmed by 0 bases and V by 4 bases; bases with no gene match: 10. CDR1 is SGHRS, CDR2 YFSETQ, per germline. The CDR3 sequence: CASSPAGGETSYEQYF. In DNA, the CDR3 is TGCGCCAGCAGCCCCGCTGGGGGGGAAACCTCCTACGAGCAGTACTTC.

This clonotype has only one observation. The chain employs TRBV28 and TRBJ2-7; 7 bases agree with TRBD1. This CDR3 has 14 amino acids. With 3 bases clipped from V and 1 base from J, the junction kept 3 bases outside the gene matches. Germline loops: CDR1 MDHEN, CDR2 SYDVKM. The CDR3 region has the DNA TGTGCCAGCAGTTTCCCGGACAGGTCCTACGAGCAGTACTTC. Amino acids: CASSFPDRSYEQYF. Full variable domain (rest looked up from reference TRBV28 and TRBJ2-7): DVKVTQSSRYLVKRTGEKVFLECVQDMDHENMFWYRQDPGLGLRLIYFSYDVKMKEKGDIPEGYSVSREKKERFSLILESASTNQTSMYLCASSFPDRSYEQYFGPGTRLTVT.

This clonotype has at least ten counts. J is TRBJ1-4 and V is TRBV4-3; 7 positions agree with TRBD1. V trimming: 3 bases; J trimming: 8 bases; junction bases outside the gene matches: 9. This CDR3 comprises 15 residues. Germline V lookup: CDR1 LGHNA, CDR2 YSLEER. The CDR3 DNA sequence: TGCGCCAGCAGCCAGTCACAGGGGATGAGGGAAAAACTGTTTTTT. It encodes CASSQSQGMREKLFF.

This clonotype has ten or more counts. The V and J genes are TRBV11-2 and TRBJ2-3; TRBD2 matches at 9 bases. This CDR3 has 16 residues. J was trimmed by 4 bases and V by 1 base; bases with no gene match: 6. CDR1 is SGHAT, CDR2 FQNNGV, per germline. Here the CDR3 reads CASSLVLSSGADTQYF. In DNA, the CDR3 is TGTGCCAGCAGCTTAGTCCTTTCTAGCGGGGCAGATACGCAGTATTTT.

Remarks on this clonotype: A read error may account for a junction end that differs from germline. This rearrangement joins TRBV12-3 or TRBV12-4 to TRBJ1-5; possible D gene TRBD1, 6 bases. The length of the CDR3 is 14 residues. In DNA form, the CDR3 reads TGTGCCAGCGCCCAAGGGGGGAGCAAACAGCCCCAGCATTTT. This sequence encodes CASAQGGSKQPQHF.

The chain has TRBV2 and TRBJ1-1; D gene uncertain. Germline lookup yields CDR1 SNHLY and CDR2 FYNNEI. The length of the CDR3 is 13 residues. The ends were cut back, 7 bases at V and 1 base at J, with 10 bases in the middle. The CDR3 DNA reads as TGTGCCAGCAAGCGGATGAAGAACACTGAAGCTTTCTTT. As protein: CASKRMKNTEAFF.

This clonotype was seen many times. The genes are TRBV7-9 and TRBJ2-7, with a possible D match to TRBD1 (5 bases). Germline CDR1 is SEHNR and CDR2 is FQNEAQ (reference sequence). Trimming removed 5 bases at V and 4 bases at J, with 15 bases between. This CDR3 has 14 amino acids. The CDR3 nucleotides are TGTGCCAGCAGCCAATCAGGGTATCAGTACGAGCAGTACTTC. It yields the protein CASSQSGYQYEQYF.

In this sample, this clonotype turned up many times. The chain couples TRBV19 to TRBJ2-4; maybe TRBD1 (5 bases). This CDR3 contains 15 residues. V lost 3 bases to trimming and J lost 5 bases, with 14 bases between them. Germline assignment: CDR1 LNHDA and CDR2 SQIVND (reference sequence). CDR3 sequence (DNA): TGTGCCAGTAGTATTGGGCAGGGCAGCGAAAACATTCAGTACTTC. This translates into CASSIGQGSENIQYF.

This clonotype was recorded many times. The gene calls are TRBV7-9 and TRBJ1-5; TRBD1 might be the D (5 bases). Per the germline V gene, CDR1 is SEHNR and CDR2 is FQNEAQ (reference sequence). V was cut by 1 base and J by 5 bases, with 9 bases left in between. The CDR3 spans 14 residues. In DNA, the CDR3 is TGTGCCAGCAGCTTAGGTTTAGGGGATCAGCCCCAGCATTTT. Translated: CASSLGLGDQPQHF.

This clonotype was recorded many times. This rearrangement joins TRBV7-9 to TRBJ2-7; the D gene is possibly TRBD2 (6 bases). CDR1 is SEHNR and CDR2 is FQNEAQ in the germline V gene (reference sequence). The CDR3 totals 14 residues. Trimming took 5 bases from V and 3 from J, leaving 14 bases between them. DNA of the CDR3: TGTGCCAGCAGCCTGCGGGACCAGGGCTACGAGCAGTACTTC. This sequence encodes CASSLRDQGYEQYF.

A note on this clonotype: The CDR3 carries no conserved terminal phenylalanine or tryptophan, so it likely arises from a read error. The chain is built from TRBV12-3 or TRBV12-4 and TRBJ2-5; D may be TRBD2 (5 bases). This CDR3 contains 13 residues. V dropped 7 bases and J dropped 2 bases, with 11 bases sitting between them. Written as DNA, the CDR3 is TGTGCCAGCACGGGATCGGAGCAAGAGACCCAGTACCTC. This codes for CASTGSEQETQYL.

The V gene is TRBV7-2, the J gene TRBJ1-1; weak D call: TRBD1 (5 bases). This CDR3 region has 14 residues. Trimming took 2 bases from V and 3 from J, leaving 10 bases between them. In germline, CDR1 is SGHTA, CDR2 FQGNSA. The CDR3 sequence: CASSLKGSDTEAFF. For the CDR3, the DNA is TGTGCCAGCAGCTTAAAGGGGTCTGACACTGAAGCTTTCTTT.

This clonotype has a count of ten or more. The rearrangement uses TRBV11-2 and TRBJ1-1; 9 nucleotides match TRBD1. This CDR3 contains 15 residues. Per germline, CDR1 SGHAT and CDR2 FQNNGV. With 4 bases clipped from V and 4 bases from J, the junction kept 7 bases outside the gene matches. The CDR3 is CASSWGGQGGTEAFF. Written as DNA, the CDR3 is TGTGCCAGCAGCTGGGGGGGACAGGGAGGCACTGAAGCTTTCTTT.

This clonotype was seen repeatedly, ten times or more. The chain employs TRBV6-6 and TRBJ2-7, with D unclear. Germline CDR1 reads MNHNY; CDR2 reads SVGAGI (reference sequence). V shed 2 bases and J shed 2 bases, with 7 bases lying between them. The CDR3 has 13 residues. The DNA of the CDR3 is TGTGCCAGCAGTTACGGGCTCCCCTACGAGCAGTACTTC. This codes for CASSYGLPYEQYF.